Following are 30 T cell receptor beta chains from one sample sequenced in a study of shared clonotypes between healthy human individuals. Sequencing used immunoSEQ multiplex PCR; TCRdb keeps in-frame clones, though not all of them. The table lists about 1,900,000 clones, about 95% of them singletons. CD45RO-negative, CCR7-positively selected cells formed the naive CD8 fraction, excluding terminally differentiated effector memory CD45RA+ cells. Sequencing was carried out using naive CD8+ T cells sorted from blood. The receptors shown here come from a man younger than 30 in good health.

V gene TRBV2 combines with J gene TRBJ1-1; tentative D call: TRBD1 (6 bases). CDR1 is SNHLY and CDR2 is FYNNEI in the germline V gene. The V end lost 8 bases, the J end lost 6 bases, and 13 bases lay between the germline ends. The CDR3 runs 12 residues. The CDR3 loop reads CASGGRSSEAFF. The CDR3 bases are TGTGCCAGCGGGGGGCGGAGCTCTGAAGCTTTCTTT. The whole variable domain, filled in from reference TRBV2 and TRBJ1-1, reads EPEVTQTPSHQVTQMGQEVILRCVPISNHLYFYWYRQILGQKVEFLVSFYNNEISEKSEIFDDQFSVERPDGSNFTLKIRSTKLEDSAMYFCASGGRSSEAFFGQGTRLTVV.

The CDR3 region is CASSGDTNEKLFF. CDR3 in DNA: TGTGCCAGCTCGGGGGACACTAATGAAAAACTGTTTTTT. The chain recombines TRBV2 with TRBJ1-4; maybe TRBD1 (5 bases). This CDR3 is 13 amino acids long. Germline values: CDR1 SNHLY, CDR2 FYNNEI. V lost 8 bases and J 2 bases, leaving 9 bases between the germline ends.

The chain has TRBV11-2 and TRBJ2-4, with D uncertain. V dropped 0 bases and J dropped 0 bases, with 12 bases sitting between them. CDR1 and CDR2 from the germline V gene are SGHAT and FQNNGV. The CDR3 has 17 residues. CDR3 amino acids: CASSLEVAGLAKNIQYF. CDR3 nucleotide sequence: TGTGCCAGCAGCTTAGAGGTCGCCGGCCTAGCCAAAAACATTCAGTACTTC.

The chain recombines TRBV27 with TRBJ2-7; D is perhaps TRBD2 (7 bases). The CDR3 covers 13 residues. Germline CDR1 and CDR2: MNHEY and SMNVEV (reference sequence). Trimming cost V 8 bases and J 1 base, with 12 bases left between them. In DNA form, the CDR3 reads TGTGCCAGCGGGGGGGCGGTGTCCTACGAGCAGTACTTC. Its translation is CASGGAVSYEQYF.

V is TRBV9 and J is TRBJ2-5, with D tentatively TRBD1 or TRBD2 (5 bases each). Trimming left V 3 bases short and J 5 bases short, with 11 bases between. The CDR3 extends over 13 amino acids. CDR1 and CDR2 from the germline V gene are SGDLS and YYNGEE. CDR3: CASSGRWGETQYF. The CDR3 DNA is TGTGCCAGCAGCGGACGCTGGGGGGAGACCCAGTACTTC.

The chain has TRBV6-1 and TRBJ2-3; 8 bases agree with TRBD2. The V segment lost 3 bases and the J segment 0 bases; nucleotides outside the gene matches: 8. This CDR3 has 17 amino acids. Germline V CDR1 and CDR2: MNHNS, SASEGT. CDR3 coding DNA: TGTGCCAGCAGTGATCTAGCGGGTCGTGCTAGCACAGATACGCAGTATTTT. Amino acid sequence: CASSDLAGRASTDTQYF.

This chain links TRBV20-1 with TRBJ2-5; no clear D. CDR1 DFQATT and CDR2 SNEGSKA come from the germline V gene (reference sequence). Trimming removed 6 bases at V and 5 bases at J, with 10 bases between. This CDR3 region has 11 residues. The CDR3 sequence is CSAIVGETQYF. CDR3 DNA: TGCAGTGCCATCGTTGGGGAGACCCAGTACTTC.

This chain links TRBV4-3 with TRBJ2-1, with 10 bases matching TRBD2. CDR3 length: 17 residues. CDR1 and CDR2 (germline): LGHNA, YSLEER. After removal of 4 bases from V and 9 bases from J, the junction contained 15 bases not matched to a gene. The CDR3 protein is CASSLLEGLAGEGEQFF. CDR3 coding DNA: TGCGCCAGCAGCCTCCTGGAGGGGCTAGCGGGAGAAGGTGAGCAGTTCTTC.

A note on this clone: Other DNA sequences from this sample encode an identical CDR3 as well. The gene calls are TRBV7-9 and TRBJ2-7; D remains unclear. V was trimmed by 1 base and J by 7 bases, leaving 8 bases between them. The CDR3 runs 12 residues. Germline V gene data show CDR1 as SEHNR and CDR2 as FQNEAQ (reference sequence). CDR3 nucleotide sequence: TGTGCCAGCAGCTTAGAGGGTGTGGAGCAGTACTTC. Its translation is CASSLEGVEQYF.

V usage is TRBV5-1 and J usage is TRBJ2-3; no clear D. The CDR3 contains 13 residues. Germline V lookup: CDR1 SGHRS, CDR2 YFSETQ. Deletions cut 4 bases from V and 5 bases from J, with 11 bases between. CDR3 sequence (DNA): TGCGCCAGCAGCCGGGTGGGTGGAGATACGCAGTATTTT. As protein: CASSRVGGDTQYF.

About this clone itself: The same CDR3 arises from other DNA sequences in this sample as well. The chain carries TRBV28 and TRBJ1-5, with D uncertain. The V and J ends lost 1 base and 0 bases respectively, with 4 bases between them. The CDR3 has 14 residues. Germline V gene lookup returns CDR1 MDHEN and CDR2 SYDVKM. This CDR3 is CASSLSASNQPQHF. For the CDR3, the DNA is TGTGCCAGCAGTTTATCGGCTAGCAATCAGCCCCAGCATTTT.

In regard to this clone: The sample contains more than one DNA sequence encoding this CDR3. The chain uses TRBV6-5 and TRBJ2-2; possible D gene TRBD1, 5 bases. The CDR3 totals 14 residues. Trimming pared 2 bases from V and 8 bases from J, leaving 12 bases between. Germline V gene sequence: CDR1 MNHEY, CDR2 SVGAGI. In DNA, the CDR3 is TGTGCCAGCAGTTACGCAGGGCCGGCAGGGGAGCTGTTTTTT. Amino acids: CASSYAGPAGELFF.

The chain joins TRBV15 to TRBJ2-7; TRBD2 might be the D (5 bases). This CDR3 is 14 amino acids long. The V end was cut by 3 bases, the J end by 3 bases, with 12 bases between. The germline V gene encodes CDR1 LNHNV and CDR2 YYDKDF (reference sequence). Here the CDR3 DNA reads TGTGCCACCAGCAGTCCCGGACTTGTCTACGAGCAGTACTTC. It yields the protein CATSSPGLVYEQYF. The full variable domain, its missing parts supplied by reference TRBV15 and TRBJ2-7, is DAMVIQNPRYQVTQFGKPVTLSCSQTLNHNVMYWYQQKSSQAPKLLFHYYDKDFNNEADTPDNFQSRRPNTSFCFLDIRSPGLGDTAMYLCATSSPGLVYEQYFGPGTRLTVT.

V and J are TRBV9 and TRBJ2-3, with TRBD2 identical over 9 bases. Germline loops: CDR1 SGDLS, CDR2 YYNGEE. Germline trimming cut 2 bases from V and 5 bases from J; bases unmatched to any gene: 6. The CDR3 is made up of 15 amino acids. This CDR3 is CASSVSGRNQDTQYF. The CDR3 bases are TGTGCCAGCAGCGTTAGCGGGAGAAATCAAGATACGCAGTATTTT.

This sequence joins TRBV5-1 and TRBJ2-5; D is undetermined. CDR3 length equals 13 residues. Trimming stripped 3 bases from V and 3 bases from J, with 9 bases between. Germline CDR1 SGHRS, CDR2 YFSETQ. CDR3 loop: CASSSLPEETQYF. Written as DNA, the CDR3 is TGCGCCAGCAGCTCCCTACCCGAAGAGACCCAGTACTTC. Combining the CDR3 with reference TRBV5-1 and TRBJ2-5 gives the whole variable domain KAGVTQTPRYLIKTRGQQVTLSCSPISGHRSVSWYQQTPGQGLQFLFEYFSETQRNKGNFPGRFSGRQFSNSRSEMNVSTLELGDSALYLCASSSLPEETQYFGPGTRLLVL.

The chain's CDR3 is CASSFRSGEDEQYF. The CDR3 DNA reads as TGTGCCAGCAGCTTTAGATCAGGGGAGGACGAGCAGTACTTC. This chain uses TRBV9 with TRBJ2-7; D tentatively fits TRBD1 or TRBD2 (6 bases each). CDR1 SGDLS and CDR2 YYNGEE come from the germline V gene. Trimming removed 4 bases from V and 5 bases from J, with 16 bases in between. The CDR3 loop spans 14 amino acids.

This sequence joins TRBV14 and TRBJ2-7; D is unresolved. V gave up 3 bases and J gave up 3 bases, with 12 bases separating them. The CDR3 consists of 14 residues. From germline, CDR1 is SGHDN and CDR2 FVKESK. As DNA, the CDR3 is TGTGCCAGCAGCCACCTTTCGGATCTCTACGAGCAGTACTTC. Its protein product is CASSHLSDLYEQYF.

The chain couples TRBV7-9 to TRBJ2-7; D perhaps matches TRBD2 (5 bases). Per germline, CDR1 SEHNR and CDR2 FQNEAQ (reference sequence). Between the trimmed V and J ends, which lost 7 bases and 1 base, there was a span of 20 bases. This CDR3 contains 16 residues. CDR3 DNA sequence: TGTGCCAGCACCACAATCCCCACGGGGTCATCCTACGAGCAGTACTTC. Encoded protein: CASTTIPTGSSYEQYF.

The chain combines TRBV19 with TRBJ1-5; TRBD1 aligns across 7 bases. Germline lookup yields CDR1 LNHDA and CDR2 SQIVND (reference sequence). The CDR3 loop spans 15 amino acids. The V segment lost 7 bases and the J segment 7 bases; nucleotides outside the gene matches: 13. CDR3 sequence: CASKPNRGGGQPQHF. The CDR3 DNA is TGTGCCAGTAAGCCAAACAGGGGCGGAGGACAGCCCCAGCATTTT. The full variable domain, its missing parts supplied by reference TRBV19 and TRBJ1-5, is DGGITQSPKYLFRKEGQNVTLSCEQNLNHDAMYWYRQDPGQGLRLIYYSQIVNDFQKGDIAEGYSVSREKKESFPLTVTSAQKNPTAFYLCASKPNRGGGQPQHFGDGTRLSIL.

V gene TRBV9 combines with J gene TRBJ1-2; a weak D match, TRBD1 (5 bases). The CDR3 is 15 residues long. Trimming stripped 3 bases from V and 5 bases from J, with 17 bases between. The germline CDR1 and CDR2 sequences are SGDLS and YYNGEE. CDR3 DNA sequence: TGTGCCAGCAGCGCCGTTAACAGGATAGGGTATGGCTACACCTTC. It encodes CASSAVNRIGYGYTF.

The table lists this clone with a few counts. This chain uses TRBV27 with TRBJ1-5, with TRBD1 identical over 8 bases. Germline values: CDR1 MNHEY, CDR2 SMNVEV (reference sequence). The CDR3 is made up of 14 amino acids. The ends lost 5 bases at V and 5 bases at J; junction bases unmatched: 5. The CDR3 protein is CASSLDRAYQPQHF. The CDR3, as DNA: TGTGCCAGCAGTCTGGACAGGGCCTATCAGCCCCAGCATTTT.

This chain joins TRBV20-1 and TRBJ1-1; D call uncertain. Germline CDR1 and CDR2: DFQATT and SNEGSKA (reference sequence). Trimming took 5 bases from V and 4 from J, leaving 8 bases between them. The CDR3 totals 11 residues. CDR3 DNA sequence: TGCAGTGCTGTCCCTTCCACTGAAGCTTTCTTT. Encoded protein: CSAVPSTEAFF.

In its sample, this clone was seen once. This chain links TRBV5-1 with TRBJ2-7, with D tentatively TRBD2 (5 bases). The CDR3 is 13 residues long. Trimming took off 1 base at V and 5 bases at J, with 10 bases between the two ends. Per germline, CDR1 SGHRS and CDR2 YFSETQ. CDR3 DNA sequence: TGCGCCAGCAGCTTGAGTTACGGGAACGAGCAGTACTTC. Translated: CASSLSYGNEQYF.

The genes are TRBV7-2 and TRBJ2-1, with D possibly matching TRBD2 (6 bases). The CDR3 consists of 17 residues. V lost 1 base to trimming and J lost 2 bases, with 15 bases between them. Per germline, CDR1 SGHTA and CDR2 FQGNSA. The CDR3 is CASSLEALASAYNEQFF. The CDR3 DNA sequence: TGTGCCAGCAGCTTAGAAGCTTTGGCTAGCGCCTACAATGAGCAGTTCTTC.

The rearrangement joins TRBV29-1 to TRBJ2-1; perhaps TRBD2 as D (7 bases). The CDR3 runs to 16 residues. Germline V gene data show CDR1 as SQVTM and CDR2 as ANQGSEA. The V gene lost 3 bases and the J gene lost 7 bases, with 22 bases spanning the gap. The CDR3 coding sequence is TGCAGCGTTGATCGAGGGGGGGCCTCCTCCCAAAATGAGCAGTTCTTC. It yields the protein CSVDRGGASSQNEQFF.

V and J are TRBV12-5 and TRBJ1-2, with TRBD1 matching over 9 bases. The CDR3 is made up of 15 amino acids. V lost 5 bases to trimming and J lost 7 bases; unmatched junction nucleotides: 11. CDR1 is LGHNT, CDR2 FRNRAP, per germline. The CDR3 nucleotides are TGTGCTAGTGGTATTCCGGGACAGGGAACTGGTGGCTACACCTTC. Its protein is CASGIPGQGTGGYTF.

The CDR3 is CAISQQENIQYF. CDR3 DNA: TGTGCCATCAGCCAACAGGAAAACATTCAGTACTTC. The chain couples TRBV10-3 to TRBJ2-4; weak D call: TRBD1 (5 bases). CDR3 length equals 12 residues. Deletions cut 6 bases from V and 5 bases from J, with 8 bases between. Germline lookup yields CDR1 ENHRY and CDR2 SYGVKD.

The chain carries TRBV9 and TRBJ2-3, with D unclear. Looked up from germline, CDR1 is SGDLS and CDR2 is YYNGEE. CDR3 size: 15 residues. Trimming removed 0 bases at V and 4 bases at J, with 12 bases between. CDR3 DNA: TGTGCCAGCAGCGTAGCTTCGCATGGGGCAGATACGCAGTATTTT. It is translated as CASSVASHGADTQYF. Complete variable domain (other parts from reference TRBV9 and TRBJ2-3): DSGVTQTPKHLITATGQRVTLRCSPRSGDLSVYWYQQSLDQGLQFLIQYYNGEERAKGNILERFSAQQFPDLHSELNLSSLELGDSALYFCASSVASHGADTQYFGPGTRLTVL.

The V call is TRBV2, the J call TRBJ2-5, with 9 bases aligning to TRBD1. Germline CDR1 reads SNHLY; CDR2 reads FYNNEI. The CDR3 is made up of 14 amino acids. J lost 4 bases, V lost 7 bases, and 7 bases had no gene match. This CDR3 is CASTWGQGRETQYF. The CDR3, as DNA: TGTGCCAGCACTTGGGGACAGGGCCGAGAGACCCAGTACTTC.

The chain has TRBV19 and TRBJ2-7; unclear D gene. The V end lost 5 bases, the J end lost 0 bases, and 11 bases lay between the germline ends. CDR1 is LNHDA and CDR2 is SQIVND in the germline V gene (reference sequence). The CDR3 runs 14 residues. CDR3 bases: TGTGCCAGTAGTGTCGGAGATTTCTCCTACGAGCAGTACTTC. This translates into CASSVGDFSYEQYF.